This T cell receptor beta chain derives from a study of cytomegalovirus exposure and HLA in healthy donors. General study points: Sequencing had likely introduced a cluster of highly shared sequence variants as an artifact.

On this clone itself: Its antigen is currently unknown.

PCR amplification relied on 60 Vbeta primers (plus 13 Jbeta primers). Using immunoSEQ multiplex PCR, the repertoire was profiled, and TCRdb retains in-frame clones only, with some absent. The sample includes approximately 200,000 clones, approximately 80% of them seen just once. The junction had 3 bases not matched to a gene; V was cut back by 8 bases and J by 8 bases. This CDR3 region has 12 residues. The germline CDR1 and CDR2 sequences are SNHLY and FYNNEI. The rearrangement links TRBV2 to TRBJ1-4, with 9 bases identical to TRBD1. Sequences were obtained from PBMCs. This clonotype was obtained from a man aged 35 to 55 in good health and CMV-seronegative. This chain's CDR3 is CASGTGIEKLFF. In DNA, the CDR3 is TGTGCCAGCGGGACAGGGATAGAAAAACTGTTTTTT.